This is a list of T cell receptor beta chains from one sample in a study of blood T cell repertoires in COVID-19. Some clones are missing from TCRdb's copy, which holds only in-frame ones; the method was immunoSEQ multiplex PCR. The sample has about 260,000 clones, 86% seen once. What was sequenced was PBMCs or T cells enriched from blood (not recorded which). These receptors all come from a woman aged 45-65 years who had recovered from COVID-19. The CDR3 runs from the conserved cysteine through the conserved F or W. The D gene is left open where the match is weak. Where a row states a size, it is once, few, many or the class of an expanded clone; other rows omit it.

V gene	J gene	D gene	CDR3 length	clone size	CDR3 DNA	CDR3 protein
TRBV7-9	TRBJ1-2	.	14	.	TGTGCCAGCAGCCCAGGGCAGGGGAACTATGGCTACACCTTC	CASSPGQGNYGYTF
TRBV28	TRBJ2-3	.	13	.	TGTGCCAGCAAGAACAGGGTTCTGAATACGCAGTATTTT	CASKNRVLNTQYF
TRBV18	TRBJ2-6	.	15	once	TGTGCCAGCTCACCCAACAAATCTGGGGCCAACGTCCTGACTTTC	CASSPNKSGANVLTF
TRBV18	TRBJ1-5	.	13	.	TGTGCCAGCTCACCAACCCTGAGGTCGCCCCAGCATTTT	CASSPTLRSPQHF
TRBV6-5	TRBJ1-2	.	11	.	TGTGCCACCGTAAATAACTATGGCTACACCTTC	CATVNNYGYTF
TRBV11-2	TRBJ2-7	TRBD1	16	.	TGTGCCAGCAGCTTAACCAACCCGGGACAGGGAGGCGAGCAGTACTTC	CASSLTNPGQGGEQYF
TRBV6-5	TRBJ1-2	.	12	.	TGTGCCAGCAGTTACACAGGGTATGGCTACACCTTC	CASSYTGYGYTF
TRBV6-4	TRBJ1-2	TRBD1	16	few	TGTGCCAGCAGTGCAGACAGGGCTACTCCTAACTATGGCTACACCTTC	CASSADRATPNYGYTF
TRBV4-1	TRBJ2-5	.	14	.	TGCGCCAGCAGCCAACAGCAACAGGGAGAGACCCAGTACTTC	CASSQQQQGETQYF
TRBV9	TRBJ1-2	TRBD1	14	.	TGTGCCAGCTCGGGACAGGGGAAGAACTATGGCTACACCTTC	CASSGQGKNYGYTF
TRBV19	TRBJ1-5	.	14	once	TGTGCCAGTAGTATAGCCGGTAGCAATCAGCCCCAGCATTTT	CASSIAGSNQPQHF
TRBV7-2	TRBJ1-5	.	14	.	TGTGCCAGCAGCTTAGAACGCGGAGATCAGCCCCAGCATTTT	CASSLERGDQPQHF
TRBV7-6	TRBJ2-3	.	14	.	TGTGCCAGCAGCGCTCCGGGAGCAGCGAATACGCAGTATTTT	CASSAPGAANTQYF
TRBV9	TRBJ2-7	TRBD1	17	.	TGTGCCAGCAGCCCGGGAATGAGGACAGGGGGCTCCTACGAGCAGTACTTC	CASSPGMRTGGSYEQYF
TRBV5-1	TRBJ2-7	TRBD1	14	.	TGCGCCAGCAGCGTCCAAGAACAGGGGTACGAGCAGTACTTC	CASSVQEQGYEQYF
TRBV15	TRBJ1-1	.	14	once	TGTGCCACCAGCAGCCAGACAACGGGGGCTGAAGCTTTCTTT	CATSSQTTGAEAFF